The 23 T cell receptor beta chains below were found in one sample sequenced in a study of T-cell reconstitution after alpha-beta-depleted transplantation in children. Using unique molecular identifiers, the investigators prepared the TCRbeta library. TCRdb analysed the PCR reads with MiXCR anew, one entry per CDR3 protein. This table holds around 100,000 distinct CDR3 sequences, 4.5% to 7.5% found once. Sequences were derived from PBMCs, mostly from graft donor cells, sampled 60 days after TCRalphabeta/CD19-depleted stem cell transplant. These receptors were obtained from a female patient between 2 and 10 years old who had a stem cell transplant for Fanconi anemia, so the T cells may come from the graft donor.

This clonotype came up many times. CDR3 region: CASSILRKNYEQYF. Here the CDR3 DNA reads TGTGCCAGCAGTATCCTTCGTAAAAACTACGAGCAGTACTTC. The rearrangement joins TRBV28 to TRBJ2-7; unclear D gene. Per the germline V gene, CDR1 is MDHEN and CDR2 is SYDVKM. The CDR3 loop spans 14 amino acids. The V end lost 5 bases, the J end lost 3 bases, and 14 bases lay between the germline ends.

The chain combines TRBV5-1 with TRBJ2-7, with 11 positions matching TRBD2. V shed 3 bases, J shed 2 bases, and the junction held 4 bases outside the gene matches. CDR1 and CDR2 (germline): SGHRS, YFSETQ. CDR3 size: 15 residues. The CDR3 sequence: CASSSGTSGTYEQYF. The CDR3 region has the DNA TGCGCCAGCAGCTCTGGGACTAGCGGAACCTACGAGCAGTACTTC. The variable domain in full, completed from reference TRBV5-1 and TRBJ2-7, reads KAGVTQTPRYLIKTRGQQVTLSCSPISGHRSVSWYQQTPGQGLQFLFEYFSETQRNKGNFPGRFSGRQFSNSRSEMNVSTLELGDSALYLCASSSGTSGTYEQYFGPGTRLTVT.

This clonotype was seen a few times. The rearrangement joins TRBV12-5 to TRBJ2-1, with 7 bases aligning to TRBD2. CDR1 is LGHNT and CDR2 is FRNRAP in the germline V gene. This CDR3 has 16 residues. J gave up 7 bases and V 3 bases, and 12 bases lay outside the gene matches. The CDR3 protein is CASGFLAGVVPNEQFF. The CDR3 DNA is TGTGCTAGTGGTTTCCTTGCGGGAGTGGTTCCGAATGAGCAGTTCTTC.

This clonotype was counted at least ten times. The rearrangement uses TRBV29-1 and TRBJ1-2; TRBD1 matches 8 bases. The CDR3 extends over 14 amino acids. J lost 0 bases, V lost 7 bases, and 7 bases had no gene match. CDR1 and CDR2 (germline): SQVTM, ANQGSEA. In DNA form, the CDR3 reads TGCAGCGCCCTAGACAGGGGAACTAACTATGGCTACACCTTC. Translation: CSALDRGTNYGYTF.

The table lists this clonotype with a few counts. The V call is TRBV12-3 or TRBV12-4, the J call TRBJ2-7, with unresolved D. V lost 5 bases to trimming and J lost 5 bases, with 7 bases between them. CDR3 length: 11 amino acids. Here the CDR3 DNA reads TGTGCCAGCAGTGCCCGCCACGAGCAGTACTTC. The encoded protein is CASSARHEQYF.

This clonotype was detected ten times or more. The V call is TRBV14, the J call TRBJ1-3; D perhaps matches TRBD1 (5 bases). V was cut by 0 bases and J by 0 bases, with 24 bases left in between. This CDR3 is built from 21 residues. Germline CDR1 SGHDN, CDR2 FVKESK. The CDR3 reads CASSQEGAEGNQFNSGNTIYF. CDR3 nucleotide sequence: TGTGCCAGCAGCCAAGAAGGGGCGGAAGGGAACCAGTTCAACTCTGGAAACACCATATATTTT.

This clonotype was found a few times. The V and J genes are TRBV4-1 and TRBJ2-7, with 11 bases that match TRBD2. Trimming cost V 4 bases and J 2 bases; bases outside gene matches: 1. This CDR3 spans 14 amino acids. CDR1 and CDR2 (germline): MGHRA, YSYEKL. The CDR3 bases are TGCGCCAGCAGCCGGGGACTAGCGGCCTACGAGCAGTACTTC. Protein: CASSRGLAAYEQYF.

CDR3 DNA: TGTGCCTGGTCCAGATTAGAGACCCAGTACTTC. This translates into CAWSRLETQYF. The chain links TRBV30 to TRBJ2-5; no reliable D call. The V end lost 5 bases, the J end lost 4 bases, and 8 bases lay between the germline ends. Germline CDR1 and CDR2: GTSNPN and SVGIG (reference sequence). There are 11 residues in the CDR3.

The chain uses TRBV20-1 and TRBJ2-5; D not certain. Germline V lookup: CDR1 DFQATT, CDR2 SNEGSKA (reference sequence). The V and J ends lost 3 bases and 2 bases respectively, with 10 bases between them. The CDR3 is made up of 13 amino acids. CDR3 DNA sequence: TGCAGTGCTAGGTCATTTTTACAAGAGACCCAGTACTTC. Amino acids: CSARSFLQETQYF.

The V and J genes are TRBV2 and TRBJ2-1; TRBD1 might be the D (8 bases). Germline V gives CDR1 SNHLY, CDR2 FYNNEI. The V gene lost 3 bases and the J gene lost 6 bases, with 15 bases spanning the gap. The CDR3 has 15 residues. The CDR3 region has the DNA TGTGCCAGCAGTGACCGGACAGGGAGGGCCAATGAGCAGTTCTTC. As protein: CASSDRTGRANEQFF.

This clonotype came up many times. This chain joins TRBV12-3 or TRBV12-4 and TRBJ2-5; D is ambiguous. The CDR3 sequence is 13 residues long. Trimming removed 7 bases at V and 7 bases at J, with 16 bases between. CDR3 nucleotide sequence: TGTGCCAGCACCCCCCCAGGTGGTGCGACCCAGTACTTC. Translated, it gives CASTPPGGATQYF.

V gene TRBV28 combines with J gene TRBJ2-1, with 7 bases lining up with TRBD2. This CDR3 has 14 residues. CDR1 and CDR2 from the germline V gene are MDHEN and SYDVKM. The junction had 9 bases not matched to a gene; V was cut back by 6 bases and J by 7 bases. CDR3 DNA: TGTGCCAGCAGACCGGGGGGAGAAGGTAATGAGCAGTTCTTC. Translating gives CASRPGGEGNEQFF.

This clonotype was counted at least ten times. This rearrangement joins TRBV12-3 or TRBV12-4 to TRBJ2-2; the D gene is possibly TRBD2 (6 bases). There are 15 residues in the CDR3. The ends were cut back, 3 bases at V and 5 bases at J, with 13 bases in the middle. The CDR3 DNA reads as TGTGCCAGCAGTTTCCGGGACTGGGGGACCGGGGAGCTGTTTTTT. Translation gives CASSFRDWGTGELFF.

In its sample, this clonotype was seen a few times. The rearrangement joins TRBV20-1 to TRBJ2-7, with 9 bases lining up with TRBD2. CDR1 is DFQATT, CDR2 SNEGSKA, per germline (reference sequence). With 3 bases clipped from V and 3 bases from J, the junction kept 12 bases outside the gene matches. This CDR3 contains 16 residues. CDR3 sequence (DNA): TGCAGTGCTAGCCGGCCTAGCGGGGTCGATCGCTACGAGCAGTACTTC. This gives the protein CSASRPSGVDRYEQYF.

The sample holds many counts of this clonotype. This sequence joins TRBV5-6 and TRBJ1-1, with 8 positions matching TRBD1. CDR3 length: 16 residues. The germline CDR1 and CDR2 sequences are SGHDT and YYEEEE. V shed 2 bases and J 5 bases; nucleotides not matched to a gene: 11. Here the CDR3 reads CASSFRWTGRGTEAFF. In nucleotides, the CDR3 is TGTGCCAGCAGCTTCCGGTGGACAGGGAGGGGAACTGAAGCTTTCTTT.

The table lists this clonotype with many counts. The rearrangement links TRBV28 to TRBJ2-1; 10 nucleotides agree with TRBD2. The V gene end was trimmed by 6 bases and the J gene end by 7 bases; junction bases not matched to a gene: 6. The CDR3 has 14 residues. Germline CDR1 reads MDHEN; CDR2 reads SYDVKM. CDR3 DNA sequence: TGTGCCAGCAGGGGAGCGGGGGGGTGGAATGAGCAGTTCTTC. Translating gives CASRGAGGWNEQFF.

The chain recombines TRBV5-4 with TRBJ2-1; 12 nucleotides line up with TRBD2. This CDR3 is built from 22 residues. Germline V CDR1 and CDR2: SGHNT, YYREEE (reference sequence). The V gene end was trimmed by 0 bases and the J gene end by 0 bases; junction bases not matched to a gene: 16. CDR3 nucleotides: TGTGCCAGCAGCTTGGGATCGGGGCACCGGACTAGCGGGGATCTCTCCTACAATGAGCAGTTCTTC. Its translation: CASSLGSGHRTSGDLSYNEQFF. Combining the CDR3 with reference TRBV5-4 and TRBJ2-1 gives the whole variable domain ETGVTQSPTHLIKTRGQQVTLRCSSQSGHNTVSWYQQALGQGPQFIFQYYREEENGRGNFPPRFSGLQFPNYSSELNVNALELDDSALYLCASSLGSGHRTSGDLSYNEQFFGPGTRLTVL.

This clonotype came up many times. This chain joins TRBV28 and TRBJ2-7; 11 nucleotides agree with TRBD2. Germline-derived CDR1 and CDR2 are MDHEN and SYDVKM. This CDR3 is 15 amino acids long. V gave up 8 bases and J gave up 2 bases; unmatched junction bases: 8. The CDR3 here is CASRIAGGGAYEQYF. The CDR3 DNA reads TGTGCCAGCCGAATAGCGGGAGGGGGCGCCTACGAGCAGTACTTC.

This clonotype counts as medium-sized (0.01 to 0.1%). The rearrangement links TRBV12-3 or TRBV12-4 to TRBJ2-3, with TRBD2 matching over 8 bases. The ends lost 7 bases at V and 4 bases at J; junction bases unmatched: 10. This CDR3 spans 15 amino acids. The CDR3 nucleotides read TGTGCCAGCACTATAGCGGGGACTAGTTCAGATACGCAGTATTTT. This codes for CASTIAGTSSDTQYF.

The chain combines TRBV19 with TRBJ2-1, with no clear D. This CDR3 comprises 13 residues. V lost 3 bases and J lost 8, with 11 bases in between. Germline-derived CDR1 and CDR2 are LNHDA and SQIVND (reference sequence). CDR3 residues: CASSIFRVDEQFF. In DNA form, the CDR3 reads TGTGCCAGTAGTATTTTTAGGGTGGATGAGCAGTTCTTC.

This clonotype was recorded many times. This chain uses TRBV18 with TRBJ2-3, with TRBD1 as a possible D gene (6 bases). The V end was cut by 3 bases, the J end by 4 bases, with 14 bases between. The germline gives CDR1 KGHSH, CDR2 LQKENI. The CDR3 consists of 15 residues. CDR3 sequence (DNA): TGTGCCAGCTCACCGGTAGGGGGTGAGGCAGATACGCAGTATTTT. Translating gives CASSPVGGEADTQYF. Based on the CDR3 plus reference TRBV18 and TRBJ2-3, the full variable domain is NAGVMQNPRHLVRRRGQEARLRCSPMKGHSHVYWYRQLPEEGLKFMVYLQKENIIDESGMPKERFSAEFPKEGPSILRIQQVVRGDSAAYFCASSPVGGEADTQYFGPGTRLTVL.

In this sample, this clonotype turned up many times. The chain combines TRBV20-1 with TRBJ2-3; 8 bases align to TRBD2. The trim removed 3 bases at V and 5 bases at J, leaving 10 bases unmatched. CDR3 length: 15 amino acids. Germline CDR1 is DFQATT and CDR2 is SNEGSKA (reference sequence). The CDR3 reads CSASPGGLVRDTQYF. The CDR3 DNA reads TGCAGTGCTAGTCCGGGGGGGTTGGTCCGAGATACGCAGTATTTT.

There are many counts of this clonotype. This chain links TRBV9 with TRBJ2-1; TRBD2 might be the D (5 bases). Germline lookup yields CDR1 SGDLS and CDR2 YYNGEE. V shed 3 bases and J shed 0 bases, with 19 bases lying between them. The CDR3 has 18 residues. CDR3 in amino acids: CASSALGSEGSSYNEQFF. The CDR3 nucleotides read TGTGCCAGCAGCGCCCTAGGGTCGGAAGGGAGCTCCTACAATGAGCAGTTCTTC.